A single sample gave rise to the 27 T cell receptor beta chains below, sequenced in a study of vaccination effects on CD4 cells after COVID-19. Their recognized antigens are unknown. Sequencing used immunoSEQ multiplex PCR; TCRdb keeps in-frame clones, though not all of them. The profile shows over 45,000 clones, under 70% of them singletons. Before sequencing, viral peptide pools were used by the ViraFEST assay to expand antigen-specific CD4+ T cells. Isolating CD4+ T cells followed 9 to 10 days of culture. The healthy vaccine recipients, who had no prior SARS-CoV-2 infection, showed negative nucleocapsid antibodies. The sequencing here drew on CD4+ T cells from PBMCs cultured with SARS-CoV-2 spike peptides, taken before COVID-19 vaccination. These receptors were taken from a human donor who received a COVID-19 vaccine.

The V call is TRBV21-1, the J call TRBJ1-2; TRBD1 is the table's D call, not checked against the DNA. TRBV21-1 is an annotated pseudogene. The CDR3 contains 14 residues. The chain's CDR3 is CASAISTGEDGYTF. The CDR3 DNA is TGTGCCAGCGCAATCTCGACAGGGGAGGATGGCTACACCTTC.

V and J are TRBV5-4 and TRBJ1-5; D not certain. Germline V gene lookup returns CDR1 SGHNT and CDR2 YYREEE (reference sequence). CDR3 size: 14 residues. Trimming took 0 bases from V and 4 from J, leaving 8 bases between them. CDR3 sequence: CASSLVGSNQPQHF. CDR3 coding DNA: TGTGCCAGCAGCTTGGTGGGATCGAATCAGCCCCAGCATTTT.

This clone appeared once. The chain employs TRBV5-4 and TRBJ1-1, with D maybe TRBD1 (5 bases). This CDR3 comprises 16 residues. CDR1 SGHNT and CDR2 YYREEE come from the germline V gene (reference sequence). V lost 5 bases to trimming and J lost 0 bases, with 17 bases between them. The CDR3 DNA sequence: TGTGCCAGCAGTCCCGCCGGGGGAACAATGAACACTGAAGCTTTCTTT. It yields the protein CASSPAGGTMNTEAFF.

As regards this clone: Germline is not matched at one junction end, which may reflect a read error. The chain joins TRBV10-3 to TRBJ2-2, with D tentatively TRBD2 (5 bases). CDR1 and CDR2 from the germline V gene are ENHRY and SYGVKD. The CDR3 loop spans 11 amino acids. As DNA, the CDR3 is TGTGCCATCAGTGAACACCGGGGAGCTGTTTTT. Translation gives CAISEHRGAVF.

The V gene is TRBV5-1, the J gene TRBJ2-2, with D perhaps assigned TRBD1 or TRBD2 (5 bases each). This CDR3 has 16 amino acids. CDR1 and CDR2 from the germline V gene are SGHRS and YFSETQ. V shed 3 bases and J shed 4 bases, with 16 bases lying between them. CDR3 nucleotide sequence: TGCGCCAGCAGCTCAGGGACGGTTGGGCTCACCGGGGAGCTGTTTTTT. Its protein product is CASSSGTVGLTGELFF.

The J gene is TRBJ2-1, the V gene TRBV10-3, with 9 bases lining up with TRBD1. The CDR3 extends over 16 amino acids. V lost 7 bases, J lost 3 bases, and 10 bases stayed unmatched. CDR1 and CDR2 (germline): ENHRY, SYGVKD. The CDR3 sequence: CAITASGQGNYNEQFF. In DNA, the CDR3 is TGTGCCATCACCGCCTCGGGACAGGGAAACTACAATGAGCAGTTCTTC.

This clone was seen a handful of times. The chain employs TRBV7-9 and TRBJ1-1; D remains unclear. The CDR3 loop spans 16 amino acids. V lost 3 bases to trimming and J lost 5 bases, with 19 bases between them. Germline lookup yields CDR1 SEHNR and CDR2 FQNEAQ (reference sequence). CDR3 sequence (DNA): TGTGCCAGCAGCTTGGGGAAGAGTCGGCCGATGACTGAAGCTTTCTTT. As protein: CASSLGKSRPMTEAFF.

The table lists this clone with many counts. The rearrangement joins TRBV11-2 to TRBJ1-6; no clear D. V lost 5 bases and J 0 bases, leaving 8 bases between the germline ends. The CDR3 totals 15 residues. The V gene's germline CDR1 is SGHAT and CDR2 FQNNGV. CDR3 nucleotides: TGTGCCAGCAGCAGAGACGGCTCCTATAATTCACCCCTCCACTTT. This codes for CASSRDGSYNSPLHF.

This clone was counted between two and nine times. The chain has TRBV7-9 and TRBJ2-7, with D possibly being TRBD1 (6 bases). Trimming stripped 0 bases from V and 4 bases from J, with 16 bases between. Germline V lookup: CDR1 SEHNR, CDR2 FQNEAQ (reference sequence). This CDR3 has 16 residues. CDR3 sequence (DNA): TGTGCCAGCAGCTTAGCGCTGTCCGCAGGGGTTTACGAGCAGTACTTC. It translates to CASSLALSAGVYEQYF.

V usage is TRBV28 and J usage is TRBJ2-4; D unresolved. This CDR3 has 16 residues. V gave up 2 bases and J gave up 0 bases, with 11 bases separating them. Germline CDR1 and CDR2: MDHEN and SYDVKM. The CDR3 sequence is CASSLPSFVAKNIQYF. The CDR3, as DNA: TGTGCCAGCAGTTTACCCAGCTTCGTAGCCAAAAACATTCAGTACTTC.

The CDR3 region is CASSQDLGTLQETQYF. The CDR3 nucleotides are TGTGCCAGCAGCCAAGACTTAGGGACGCTGCAAGAGACCCAGTACTTC. This chain connects TRBV4-2 to TRBJ2-5, with D possibly called TRBD1 or TRBD2 (5 bases each). V was cut by 0 bases and J by 2 bases, with 13 bases left in between. CDR1 is LGHNA and CDR2 is YNFKEQ in the germline V gene. The CDR3 covers 16 residues.

The J gene is TRBJ2-2, the V gene TRBV7-9, with D perhaps TRBD1 (5 bases). Deletions cut 5 bases from V and 6 bases from J, with 10 bases between. This CDR3 is 13 amino acids long. Germline V gives CDR1 SEHNR, CDR2 FQNEAQ (reference sequence). As DNA, the CDR3 is TGTGCCAGCAGCCGCAGGGAATCCGGGGAGCTGTTTTTT. Its translation is CASSRRESGELFF. Together with reference TRBV7-9 and TRBJ2-2, the CDR3 gives the full variable domain: DTGVSQNPRHKITKRGQNVTFRCDPISEHNRLYWYRQTLGQGPEFLTYFQNEAQLEKSRLLSDRFSAERPKGSFSTLEIQRTEQGDSAMYLCASSRRESGELFFGEGSRLTVL.

The rearrangement joins TRBV28 to TRBJ1-2; 9 positions agree with TRBD1. Germline assignment: CDR1 MDHEN and CDR2 SYDVKM. CDR3 length: 13 amino acids. The J segment lost 10 bases and the V segment lost 6 bases, leaving 9 bases of the junction unmatched. As DNA, the CDR3 is TGTGCCAGCAGAAAGGACAGGGGTCGTGACTACACCTTC. Amino acids: CASRKDRGRDYTF.

This clone was picked up a small number of times. This chain uses TRBV6-5 with TRBJ1-2, with D tentatively TRBD1 (6 bases). CDR1 and CDR2 from the germline V gene are MNHEY and SVGAGI. Trimming shortened V by 5 bases and J by 4 bases, and 14 bases separated the two germline ends. The CDR3 length is 14 residues. The CDR3 nucleotides are TGTGCCAGCAGTCTACAGGGAGGGTTCTATGGCTACACCTTC. Protein: CASSLQGGFYGYTF.

The J gene is TRBJ2-5, the V gene TRBV19; TRBD2 matches 9 bases. Germline CDR1 LNHDA, CDR2 SQIVND (reference sequence). The CDR3 length is 15 residues. J was trimmed by 2 bases and V by 7 bases; bases with no gene match: 8. CDR3: CASTPAGGSQETQYF. CDR3 coding DNA: TGTGCCAGTACACCAGCGGGGGGCTCGCAAGAGACCCAGTACTTC.

This clone was seen more than once but under ten times. The chain carries TRBV21-1 and TRBJ2-7; the listed D gene, TRBD2, was not tested against the DNA. TRBV21-1 is termed a pseudogene. The CDR3 spans 13 residues. The CDR3 nucleotides read TGTGCCCCCGAGGCTTATAGCTCCTACGAGCAGTACTTC. Translated, it gives CAPEAYSSYEQYF.

V and J are TRBV28 and TRBJ2-7, with 9 bases lining up with TRBD2. The trim removed 1 base at V and 5 bases at J, leaving 6 bases unmatched. The germline CDR1 and CDR2 sequences are MDHEN and SYDVKM. The CDR3 runs 15 residues. The CDR3, as DNA: TGTGCCAGCAGTTTATCCCAAGCGGGAGGTGACGAGCAGTACTTC. It codes for CASSLSQAGGDEQYF.

This clone came up a few times. The gene calls are TRBV2 and TRBJ1-2, with D possibly being TRBD1 (6 bases). The CDR3 spans 13 residues. Germline CDR1 reads SNHLY; CDR2 reads FYNNEI. Trimming pared 3 bases from V and 3 bases from J, leaving 8 bases between. CDR3 bases: TGTGCCAGCAGTGAGGGGGCGGACTATGGCTACACCTTC. Its translation is CASSEGADYGYTF.

For the CDR3, the DNA is TGTGCCAGCAGTTACACCCTCAGCGGGGGGGACTTGAGAGATACGCAGTATTTT. Amino acids: CASSYTLSGGDLRDTQYF. V usage is TRBV6-2 or TRBV6-3 and J usage is TRBJ2-3; 10 bases fit TRBD2. Per germline, CDR1 MNHEY and CDR2 SVGEGT. This CDR3 spans 18 amino acids. V lost 2 bases, J lost 5 bases, and 13 bases stayed unmatched.

This clone showed up just once. This chain joins TRBV6-1 and TRBJ1-2; no clear D. The V gene's germline CDR1 is MNHNS and CDR2 SASEGT. This CDR3 is 11 amino acids long. V lost 2 bases and J 7 bases, leaving 5 bases between the germline ends. DNA for the CDR3: TGTGCCAGCAGTGAAAGATTTGGCTACACCTTC. Translation: CASSERFGYTF.

The V call is TRBV4-1, the J call TRBJ1-1, with TRBD1 matching 7 bases. Germline-derived CDR1 and CDR2 are MGHRA and YSYEKL. V lost 4 bases, J lost 7 bases, and 3 bases stayed unmatched. The CDR3 extends over 12 amino acids. CDR3 DNA sequence: TGCGCCAGCAGCCGGAGGGACAGTGAAGCTTTCTTT. It translates to CASSRRDSEAFF.

This clone has only a few counts. This chain uses TRBV24-1 with TRBJ2-6; TRBD1 is a possible D gene (6 bases). Germline CDR1 KGHDR, CDR2 SFDVKD. The V and J ends lost 5 bases and 4 bases respectively, with 17 bases between them. This CDR3 region has 17 residues. CDR3 in amino acids: CATSAGHRQAGANVLTF. The CDR3 nucleotides are TGTGCCACCAGTGCGGGCCACCGACAGGCCGGGGCCAACGTCCTGACTTTC.

J is TRBJ2-3 and V is TRBV5-4, with 9 bases that match TRBD1. Germline assignment: CDR1 SGHNT and CDR2 YYREEE (reference sequence). The junction had 9 bases not matched to a gene; V was cut back by 6 bases and J by 4 bases. The CDR3 covers 15 residues. The CDR3 region has the DNA TGTGCCAGCAAGGCTGGACAGGGGACCCCAGATACGCAGTATTTT. This sequence encodes CASKAGQGTPDTQYF.

The chain couples TRBV5-6 to TRBJ1-4, with D perhaps TRBD1 (5 bases). Deletions cut 4 bases from V and 3 bases from J, with 13 bases between. Germline V gene lookup returns CDR1 SGHDT and CDR2 YYEEEE. This CDR3 contains 15 residues. DNA of the CDR3: TGTGCCAGCAGCGCTACAGGTGGCCCTAATGAAAAACTGTTTTTT. It is translated as CASSATGGPNEKLFF.

This clone showed up just once. This chain uses TRBV5-1 with TRBJ2-3; D is perhaps TRBD2 (5 bases). Germline CDR1 is SGHRS and CDR2 is YFSETQ. The CDR3 is 13 amino acids. Trimming removed 1 base from V and 5 bases from J, with 8 bases in between. The CDR3 DNA is TGCGCCAGCAGCTTGACGGGAATAGATACGCAGTATTTT. Translation gives CASSLTGIDTQYF.

The V call is TRBV5-3, the J call TRBJ1-2, with D unclear. TRBV5-3 is treated as an ORF (open reading frame) with a function not yet certain. CDR3 length: 15 amino acids. Trimming took off 0 bases at V and 2 bases at J, with 11 bases between the two ends. The CDR3 loop is CARSLGHLLNYGYTF. The CDR3 coding sequence is TGTGCCAGAAGCTTGGGACATCTCCTCAACTATGGCTACACCTTC.

Only a few counts were recorded for this clone. This CDR3 reads CASSQVVSNNYGYTF. The CDR3 nucleotides read TGCGCCAGCAGCCAAGTAGTAAGCAATAACTATGGCTACACCTTC. This rearrangement joins TRBV4-1 to TRBJ1-2; D gene unclear. This CDR3 is built from 15 residues. Deletions cut 1 base from V and 1 base from J, with 10 bases between. Germline CDR1 MGHRA, CDR2 YSYEKL.